The 17 T cell receptor beta chains below all came from one sample that was sequenced in a study of blood T cell repertoires in COVID-19. The method was immunoSEQ multiplex PCR; TCRdb's version includes in-frame clones alone and lacks a portion of them. The data contain some 300,000 clones, roughly 87% of them singletons. The sequencing input was PBMCs or T cells enriched from blood (not recorded which). All receptors derive from a woman under 40 who had recovered from COVID-19.

Only a few counts were recorded for this clone. The chain carries TRBV27 and TRBJ1-2; D gene ambiguous. The CDR3 contains 13 residues. The V end lost 6 bases, the J end lost 2 bases, and 10 bases lay between the germline ends. Germline V gene lookup returns CDR1 MNHEY and CDR2 SMNVEV (reference sequence). Here the CDR3 reads CASRTEPNYGYTF. The CDR3 DNA is TGTGCCAGCAGAACAGAGCCCAACTATGGCTACACCTTC.

The gene calls are TRBV18 and TRBJ2-7; D ambiguous. The CDR3 loop spans 13 amino acids. Germline V gene sequence: CDR1 KGHSH, CDR2 LQKENI. Trimming took off 3 bases at V and 5 bases at J, with 11 bases between the two ends. This CDR3 reads CASSPHQFDEQYF. The CDR3 DNA is TGTGCCAGCTCACCCCATCAGTTCGACGAGCAGTACTTC.

The chain couples TRBV5-1 to TRBJ2-7, with D tentatively TRBD2 (7 bases). CDR1 is SGHRS and CDR2 is YFSETQ in the germline V gene. V was cut by 5 bases and J by 2 bases, with 14 bases left in between. This CDR3 comprises 14 residues. CDR3 bases: TGCGCCAGCAGACCTGGGGGGGCCGCCTACGAGCAGTACTTC. It translates to CASRPGGAAYEQYF.

This chain uses TRBV5-1 with TRBJ2-3, with 8 bases matching TRBD2. Germline lookup yields CDR1 SGHRS and CDR2 YFSETQ. There are 16 residues in the CDR3. Unmatched junction bases numbered 8, after V lost 4 bases and J lost 1 base. Written as DNA, the CDR3 is TGCGCCAGCAGCGCAACCGGGACTAGGGGCACAGATACGCAGTATTTT. It is translated as CASSATGTRGTDTQYF. Complete variable domain (other parts from reference TRBV5-1 and TRBJ2-3): KAGVTQTPRYLIKTRGQQVTLSCSPISGHRSVSWYQQTPGQGLQFLFEYFSETQRNKGNFPGRFSGRQFSNSRSEMNVSTLELGDSALYLCASSATGTRGTDTQYFGPGTRLTVL.

This chain connects TRBV27 to TRBJ1-6, with a weak D call TRBD1 (6 bases). V lost 2 bases, J lost 10 bases, and 15 bases lay in between. The CDR3 totals 15 residues. Per germline, CDR1 MNHEY and CDR2 SMNVEV (reference sequence). The CDR3 nucleotides read TGTGCCAGCAGTTTAAGAGGGGCAGGGGAGTCACCCCTCCACTTT. This translates into CASSLRGAGESPLHF.

The V gene is TRBV18, the J gene TRBJ1-4, with D unresolved. In germline, CDR1 is KGHSH, CDR2 LQKENI. The CDR3 runs 17 residues. Deletions cut 3 bases from V and 1 base from J, with 15 bases between. This CDR3 reads CASSPGDTYLTNEKLFF. In DNA, the CDR3 is TGTGCCAGCTCACCTGGCGACACCTACTTAACTAATGAAAAACTGTTTTTT. The whole variable domain, filled in from reference TRBV18 and TRBJ1-4, reads NAGVMQNPRHLVRRRGQEARLRCSPMKGHSHVYWYRQLPEEGLKFMVYLQKENIIDESGMPKERFSAEFPKEGPSILRIQQVVRGDSAAYFCASSPGDTYLTNEKLFFGSGTQLSVL.

This sequence joins TRBV2 and TRBJ2-7; 8 positions agree with TRBD1. Trimming took 4 bases from V and 3 from J; bases not matched to a gene: 11. This CDR3 spans 16 amino acids. CDR1 is SNHLY and CDR2 is FYNNEI in the germline V gene. The CDR3: CASSANSPGGVYEQYF. CDR3 bases: TGTGCCAGCAGTGCGAATAGTCCAGGGGGCGTCTACGAGCAGTACTTC.

The chain joins TRBV27 to TRBJ2-3, with 7 bases matching TRBD1. This CDR3 has 14 residues. The trim removed 2 bases at V and 5 bases at J, leaving 4 bases unmatched. The germline gives CDR1 MNHEY, CDR2 SMNVEV (reference sequence). The CDR3 nucleotides are TGTGCCAGCAGTTTAACAGGGGCCAGAGATACGCAGTATTTT. It specifies CASSLTGARDTQYF.

V gene TRBV28 combines with J gene TRBJ2-7; 11 nucleotides line up with TRBD1. The ends lost 5 bases at V and 2 bases at J; junction bases unmatched: 14. The CDR3 is 18 residues long. Germline loops: CDR1 MDHEN, CDR2 SYDVKM. The CDR3 DNA reads as TGTGCCAGCAGTACCCAATACCGGGACAGGGGGTCTACCTACGAGCAGTACTTC. Protein: CASSTQYRDRGSTYEQYF.

CDR3 in amino acids: CSVRTGANEKLFF. As DNA, the CDR3 is TGCAGCGTGCGGACAGGTGCTAATGAAAAACTGTTTTTT. The gene calls are TRBV29-1 and TRBJ1-4; the match to TRBD1 covers 7 bases. The CDR3 has 13 amino acids. Trimming took 6 bases from V and 3 from J; bases not matched to a gene: 4. Germline CDR1 reads SQVTM; CDR2 reads ANQGSEA. The full variable domain, rest sourced from reference TRBV29-1 and TRBJ1-4, is SAVISQKPSRDICQRGTSLTIQCQVDSQVTMMFWYRQQPGQSLTLIATANQGSEATYESGFVIDKFPISRPNLTFSTLTVSNMSPEDSSIYLCSVRTGANEKLFFGSGTQLSVL.

This clone was detected only a few times. J is TRBJ1-6 and V is TRBV28; TRBD1 might be the D (6 bases). The CDR3 is 16 amino acids. The germline gives CDR1 MDHEN, CDR2 SYDVKM. V was shortened by 5 bases and J by 9 bases, with 20 bases between the two germline ends. The CDR3 sequence: CASSPGRGGEISPLHF. The CDR3, as DNA: TGTGCCAGCAGTCCAGGAAGGGGGGGGGAAATTTCACCCCTCCACTTT.

The chain joins TRBV7-3 to TRBJ2-5; 7 bases map to TRBD1. The CDR3 runs to 14 residues. The V segment lost 4 bases and the J segment 3 bases; nucleotides outside the gene matches: 5. Germline values: CDR1 SGHTA, CDR2 FQGTGA. CDR3 DNA: TGTGCCAGCAGCTCAGGGGGAGCGGAAGAGACCCAGTACTTC. The encoded protein is CASSSGGAEETQYF.

The V call is TRBV2, the J call TRBJ2-7; D not resolved. The CDR3 loop spans 15 amino acids. Trimming pared 1 base from V and 3 bases from J, leaving 13 bases between. Germline V CDR1 and CDR2: SNHLY, FYNNEI. The CDR3 sequence: CASSEVTPANYEQYF. In nucleotides, the CDR3 is TGTGCCAGCAGTGAAGTGACTCCCGCAAACTACGAGCAGTACTTC.

The V call is TRBV10-1, the J call TRBJ1-5; tentative D call: TRBD1 (6 bases). Trimming pared 3 bases from V and 6 bases from J, leaving 12 bases between. CDR1 is WNHNN and CDR2 is SYGVQD in the germline V gene (reference sequence). This CDR3 spans 14 amino acids. CDR3: CASSEKGVSQPQHF. Here the CDR3 DNA reads TGCGCCAGCAGTGAAAAGGGGGTAAGTCAGCCCCAGCATTTT.

The chain uses TRBV5-1 and TRBJ2-3, with 14 bases matching TRBD2. The V segment lost 3 bases and the J segment 1 base; nucleotides outside the gene matches: 4. From germline, CDR1 is SGHRS and CDR2 YFSETQ. The CDR3 is 17 residues long. The CDR3, as DNA: TGCGCCAGCAGCTCTGGACTAGCGGGGGGAGGCACAGATACGCAGTATTTT. It yields the protein CASSSGLAGGGTDTQYF.

The CDR3 loop reads CATEGEDSLTDTQYF. CDR3 nucleotide sequence: TGTGCCACCGAAGGGGAAGACAGCCTCACAGATACGCAGTATTTT. This chain links TRBV24-1 with TRBJ2-3; possible D gene TRBD1, 5 bases. V lost 9 bases and J lost 2, with 17 bases in between. The germline CDR1 and CDR2 sequences are KGHDR and SFDVKD. This CDR3 region has 15 residues.

The rearrangement joins TRBV5-1 to TRBJ2-1; 13 positions match TRBD2. The CDR3 length is 15 residues. Germline V CDR1 and CDR2: SGHRS, YFSETQ. Trimming took 4 bases from V and 4 from J; bases not matched to a gene: 2. The CDR3 DNA is TGCGCCAGCAGCCGGGGACTAGCGGGATACAATGAGCAGTTCTTC. Translation: CASSRGLAGYNEQFF.